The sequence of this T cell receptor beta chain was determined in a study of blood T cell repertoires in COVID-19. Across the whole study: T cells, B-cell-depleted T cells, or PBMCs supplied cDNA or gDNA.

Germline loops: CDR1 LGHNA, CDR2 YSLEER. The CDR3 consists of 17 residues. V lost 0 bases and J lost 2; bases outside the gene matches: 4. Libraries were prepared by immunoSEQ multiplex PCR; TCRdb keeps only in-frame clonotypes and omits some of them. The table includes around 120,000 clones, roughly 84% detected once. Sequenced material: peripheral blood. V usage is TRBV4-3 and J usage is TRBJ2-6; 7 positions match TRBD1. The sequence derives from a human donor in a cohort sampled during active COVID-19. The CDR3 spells CASSQENTGAGANVLTF. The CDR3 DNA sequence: TGCGCCAGCAGCCAAGAAAATACAGGGGCTGGGGCCAACGTCCTGACTTTC.